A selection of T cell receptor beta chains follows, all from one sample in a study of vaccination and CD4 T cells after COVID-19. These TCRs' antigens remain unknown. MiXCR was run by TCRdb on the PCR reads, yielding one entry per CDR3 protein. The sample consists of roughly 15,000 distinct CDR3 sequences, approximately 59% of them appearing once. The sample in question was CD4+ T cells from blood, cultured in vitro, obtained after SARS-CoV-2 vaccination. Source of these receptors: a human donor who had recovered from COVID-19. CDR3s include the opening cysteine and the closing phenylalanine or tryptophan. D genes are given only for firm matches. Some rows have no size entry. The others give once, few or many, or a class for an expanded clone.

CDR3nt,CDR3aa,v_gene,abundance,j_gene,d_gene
TGTGCCAGCAGTGACGGGCACAGGGTCAACGAGCAGTACTTC,CASSDGHRVNEQYF,TRBV6-1,NA,TRBJ2-7,NA
TGTGCCAGCAGCTTAGTTGAGACTAGCAGACAAGAGACCCAGTACTTC,CASSLVETSRQETQYF,TRBV7-9,NA,TRBJ2-5,TRBD2
TGCAGTGCTGTTCCTATACAGGGGGGCCGGGACGAGCAGTACTTC,CSAVPIQGGRDEQYF,TRBV20-1,once,TRBJ2-7,TRBD1
TGCAGTGCTCCGCGGGGGTTCCAGTTCACAGATACGCAGTATTTT,CSAPRGFQFTDTQYF,TRBV20-1,once,TRBJ2-3,TRBD2
TGCAGTGCTACACAGGGGCGGTCTGAAGCTTTCTTT,CSATQGRSEAFF,TRBV20-1,few,TRBJ1-1,TRBD1
TGTGCCAGCAGCTTTGAGACCGGGGAGCTGTTTTTT,CASSFETGELFF,TRBV11-2,NA,TRBJ2-2,NA
TGCGCCAGCAGCCGAGGGACGGGAGGGGGCGAAGCTTTCTTT,CASSRGTGGGEAFF,TRBV4-3,NA,TRBJ1-1,TRBD1
TGTGCCACCCAGTCTTCGGGGGCAAATACGCAGTATTTT,CATQSSGANTQYF,TRBV24-1,NA,TRBJ2-3,NA
TGCAGCGTTCAAAGGGGACAGGGTGTACTGCCCCGGGAGACCCAGTACTTC,CSVQRGQGVLPRETQYF,TRBV29-1,NA,TRBJ2-5,TRBD1
TGTGCCAGCTCACCAAACAGGGGGACCAATGAGCAGTTCTTC,CASSPNRGTNEQFF,TRBV18,NA,TRBJ2-1,TRBD1
TGTGCCAGCACAGAGCAGCTAGCGGGGGGGACCCAGTACTTC,CASTEQLAGGTQYF,TRBV12-3/TRBV12-4,few,TRBJ2-5,TRBD2
TGCAGCGTAACGAGGGACGTCGGACAGCCCCAGCATTTT,CSVTRDVGQPQHF,TRBV29-1,few,TRBJ1-5,NA
TGCGCCAGCAGCCCCAGAGCAGATGAAGCTTTCTTT,CASSPRADEAFF,TRBV5-1,few,TRBJ1-1,NA
TGTGCCAGCAGTCCTGTTGCCCGGGACCGCCGGGTTTACCCCCTCCACTTT,CASSPVARDRRVYPLHF,TRBV6-1,NA,TRBJ1-6,NA
TGTGCCAGCAGCTTAGCTACCACCGGCGAGCAGTACTTC,CASSLATTGEQYF,TRBV7-3,NA,TRBJ2-7,NA
TGCGCCAGCAGCAACGACAGAACCATTAATGAAAAACTGTTTTTT,CASSNDRTINEKLFF,TRBV5-1,once,TRBJ1-4,NA
TGCAGTGCTAGAGACCGGGACAGGGCCCCTGGTAACTATGGCTACACCTTC,CSARDRDRAPGNYGYTF,TRBV20-1,NA,TRBJ1-2,TRBD1
TGTGCCAGCAGCCCAAGCGGGACTAGCGGCAGCACAGATACGCAGTATTTT,CASSPSGTSGSTDTQYF,TRBV3-1,NA,TRBJ2-3,TRBD2
TGCAGTGCTAGCCAAGTGGGTGGAAACTATGGCTACACCTTC,CSASQVGGNYGYTF,TRBV20-1,NA,TRBJ1-2,NA
TGTGCCACAGGGTCCCTAGCGGGGGCCGTAGGTACGCAGTATTTT,CATGSLAGAVGTQYF,TRBV27,NA,TRBJ2-3,TRBD2
TGCAGCGTTGGTCACGCGAACACTGAAGCTTTCTTT,CSVGHANTEAFF,TRBV29-1,NA,TRBJ1-1,NA
TGTGCCAGCAGATGGCTTAGCGGGAGTTACGAGCAGTACTTC,CASRWLSGSYEQYF,TRBV2,NA,TRBJ2-7,TRBD2
TGTGCCAGCAGCACGACCGAGCTCCACACTGAAGCTTTCTTT,CASSTTELHTEAFF,TRBV7-9,few,TRBJ1-1,NA
TGTGCCAGCAGTTACTCAGGCGGGAAAAATCAGCCCCAGCATTTT,CASSYSGGKNQPQHF,TRBV6-5,NA,TRBJ1-5,NA
TGTGCCAGCAGCTCACCATGGGACAGTGAGCAGTTCTTC,CASSSPWDSEQFF,TRBV7-2,NA,TRBJ2-1,TRBD1
NA,CASSSSGSGYGYTF,TRBV12-3/TRBV12-4,NA,TRBJ1-2,NA
TGTGCCAGCAGCTTAGGACAGATCGGGTCACCCCTCCACTTT,CASSLGQIGSPLHF,TRBV7-2,few,TRBJ1-6,NA
TGTGCCAGCAGTGGAGCAGTAACGAACACTGAAGCTTTCTTT,CASSGAVTNTEAFF,TRBV2,NA,TRBJ1-1,NA
TGTGCCAGCAGTTTTCGTGGGACAGGGGACTCACCCCTCCACTTT,CASSFRGTGDSPLHF,TRBV27,NA,TRBJ1-6,TRBD1
TGTGCCAGCAGACTAGTAATATTGGAGACCCAGTACTTC,CASRLVILETQYF,TRBV6-1,NA,TRBJ2-5,NA
TGTGCCAGCAGCCCCTCTATGAATAATCAGCCCCAGCATTTT,CASSPSMNNQPQHF,TRBV12-3/TRBV12-4,few,TRBJ1-5,NA
TGTGCCAGCAGCTTAGAGGCCGGGACAGGGTCAAGGCATGAGCAGTTCTTC,CASSLEAGTGSRHEQFF,TRBV11-3,NA,TRBJ2-1,TRBD1
TGTGCCAGCAGCGGCGACAGTCAAGAGACCCAGTACTTC,CASSGDSQETQYF,TRBV2,NA,TRBJ2-5,NA
TGTGCCAGCCGGGGTTTGAGTGGGAGTAGAGATACGCAGTATTTT,CASRGLSGSRDTQYF,TRBV6-1,few,TRBJ2-3,NA
TGTGCCAGCAGCTCCTACGGGACGGAATATGGCTACACCTTC,CASSSYGTEYGYTF,TRBV7-9,NA,TRBJ1-2,NA
TGTGCCAGCAGTTTCGGAGGGGAGATCACTGAAGCTTTCTTT,CASSFGGEITEAFF,TRBV12-3/TRBV12-4,few,TRBJ1-1,NA
TGTGCCACCAGTGACGCCACAGATACGCAGTATTTT,CATSDATDTQYF,TRBV24-1,NA,TRBJ2-3,NA
TGCAGTGCTAGAGAGACCCAGGGGCCTGATCAGCCCCAGCATTTT,CSARETQGPDQPQHF,TRBV20-1,few,TRBJ1-5,NA
TGTGCCAGCAGAAGGTCGATGTCTAACTATGGCTACACCTTC,CASRRSMSNYGYTF,TRBV2,once,TRBJ1-2,NA
TGTGCCACCAGTGATGCGATTAGCGGGGGGGAGACCCAGTACTTC,CATSDAISGGETQYF,TRBV24-1,NA,TRBJ2-5,TRBD2
TGTGCCAGCAGCCAGGGTATAACAGGGGCCCATGGCTACACCTTC,CASSQGITGAHGYTF,TRBV7-2,NA,TRBJ1-2,TRBD1
TGTGCCAGCAGTTTCCCAGGGGGGGGTTCACCCCTCCACTTT,CASSFPGGGSPLHF,TRBV12-3/TRBV12-4,few,TRBJ1-6,TRBD1
TGTGCCAGTAGTATACGAGGCAGCACAGATACGCAGTATTTT,CASSIRGSTDTQYF,TRBV19,NA,TRBJ2-3,NA
TGTGCCAGCAGCCAAAGGACAGGGAGGTTTGGTGAGCAGTTCTTC,CASSQRTGRFGEQFF,TRBV7-2,few,TRBJ2-1,TRBD1
TGTGCCACCAGCACTAGCGGGAGCAGGTCCTACAATGAGCAGTTCTTC,CATSTSGSRSYNEQFF,TRBV15,NA,TRBJ2-1,TRBD2
TGTGCCAGCAGCTTAGGGGACAGGGACTCAGATACGCAGTATTTT,CASSLGDRDSDTQYF,TRBV7-9,NA,TRBJ2-3,TRBD1
TGTGCCAGCTCACCCGGGACAGGGGGAAGGTACGAGCAGTACTTC,CASSPGTGGRYEQYF,TRBV18,few,TRBJ2-7,TRBD1
TGTGCCAGCCGCAGGGGGGTAGGCACCGGGGAGCTGTTTTTT,CASRRGVGTGELFF,TRBV7-2,NA,TRBJ2-2,NA
TGCAGTGCTCGAGCGGGGCTGGAGACCCAGTACTTC,CSARAGLETQYF,TRBV20-1,NA,TRBJ2-5,TRBD2
TGCGCCAGCAGCTTGGAGTCAACCGACTATGGCTACACCTTC,CASSLESTDYGYTF,TRBV5-1,NA,TRBJ1-2,NA
TGCAGTGCTTTTACTAGCGGGAGGGACCAAGAGACCCAGTACTTC,CSAFTSGRDQETQYF,TRBV20-1,NA,TRBJ2-5,TRBD2
TGCAGTGCCCCCGAGACAGGGGGCGAATCACCCCTCCACTTT,CSAPETGGESPLHF,TRBV20-1,few,TRBJ1-6,TRBD1
TGTGCCAGCAGCCAAGATCGGGCTAGCGGGGGCCCATGGTCCGCGGCCCAGTACTTC,CASSQDRASGGPWSAAQYF,TRBV14,NA,TRBJ2-5,TRBD2